Listed here are 13 T cell receptor beta chains from one sample, sequenced in a study of T cells in Graves' hyperthyroidism and ophthalmopathy. There were TCR beta CDR3 regions amplified from RNA transcripts. HTBI primers drove first-round RT-PCR of the TCR CDR3. TCRdb analysed the multiplex PCR reads with MiXCR anew, one entry per CDR3 protein. The sample comprises roughly 360,000 distinct CDR3 sequences, approximately 15% of which are singletons, and around 21% rests with the top ten. The sequencing input was blood. These receptor sequences come from a young man with Graves' hyperthyroidism that later progressed to Graves' ophthalmopathy.

This clonotype occurred many times. The rearrangement joins TRBV4-1 to TRBJ1-2; D might be TRBD1 (5 bases). The CDR3 consists of 16 residues. Germline CDR1 is MGHRA and CDR2 is YSYEKL. With 4 bases removed from V and 8 bases from J, the gap between germline ends came to 23 bases. CDR3 region: CASSRTTERAGKGYTF. The CDR3 coding sequence is TGCGCCAGCAGCCGTACGACAGAGCGGGCGGGGAAGGGCTACACCTTC.

In this sample, this clonotype turned up many times. The chain couples TRBV6-1 to TRBJ1-4, with a weak D call TRBD1 (6 bases). CDR1 and CDR2 (germline): MNHNS, SASEGT. The CDR3 is made up of 17 amino acids. V was pared by 5 bases and J by 1 base, with 17 bases between. The chain's CDR3 is CASSSTSGGVTNEKLFF. CDR3 nucleotide sequence: TGTGCCAGCAGTTCAACTAGCGGGGGCGTAACTAATGAAAAACTGTTTTTT.

This clonotype was counted between two and nine times. The rearrangement uses TRBV3-1 and TRBJ2-3; D possibly matches TRBD1 or TRBD2 (7 bases each). The germline V gene has CDR1 LGHDT and CDR2 YNNKEL (reference sequence). Trimming took off 4 bases at V and 3 bases at J, with 14 bases between the two ends. The CDR3 runs to 15 residues. The CDR3 DNA sequence: TGTGCCAGCAGCCCAAGGGAGGGGGCAACAGATACGCAGTATTTT. Residues: CASSPREGATDTQYF.

This clonotype was picked up a small number of times. The chain links TRBV5-5 to TRBJ2-1; 7 bases fit TRBD1. The J segment lost 7 bases and the V segment lost 2 bases, leaving 9 bases of the junction unmatched. CDR1 and CDR2 (germline): SGHKS, YYEKEE (reference sequence). The CDR3 runs 15 residues. The CDR3 protein is CASSLTGDFGNEQFF. In DNA, the CDR3 is TGTGCCAGCAGCTTAACAGGGGATTTTGGAAATGAGCAGTTCTTC.

This chain connects TRBV4-2 to TRBJ2-3; either TRBD1 or TRBD2 may supply D (6 bases each). The V end was cut by 4 bases, the J end by 2 bases, with 13 bases between. Germline V lookup: CDR1 LGHNA, CDR2 YNFKEQ. CDR3 size: 15 residues. The CDR3 DNA follows: TGTGCCAGCAGCCTCTACTGGGGGGCCACAGATACGCAGTATTTT. Protein product: CASSLYWGATDTQYF.

V usage is TRBV2 and J usage is TRBJ1-3; the D is unclear. V dropped 6 bases and J dropped 3 bases, with 18 bases sitting between them. Germline CDR1 reads SNHLY; CDR2 reads FYNNEI. CDR3 size: 16 residues. In nucleotides, the CDR3 is TGTGCCAGCAGCCGGCAAGCGTCCGGGAATGGAAACACCATATATTTT. Translated, it gives CASSRQASGNGNTIYF.

This clonotype was observed many times. CDR3 bases: TGTGCCAGCAGTTCCCCCAGCTGGTATGGCTACACCTTC. This codes for CASSSPSWYGYTF. This sequence joins TRBV27 and TRBJ1-2; D is uncertain. CDR3 size: 13 residues. V dropped 4 bases and J dropped 5 bases, with 11 bases sitting between them. Looked up from germline, CDR1 is MNHEY and CDR2 is SMNVEV (reference sequence).

This chain joins TRBV4-1 and TRBJ1-5; a possible D gene is TRBD1 (6 bases). The V gene's germline CDR1 is MGHRA and CDR2 YSYEKL. The CDR3 covers 16 residues. The V end was cut by 1 base, the J end by 5 bases, with 15 bases between. The CDR3 DNA reads TGCGCCAGCAGCCAAGTTGAGCGCGGGGGCCATCAGCCCCAGCATTTT. Translated: CASSQVERGGHQPQHF.

V gene TRBV10-3 combines with J gene TRBJ1-1, with TRBD1 as a possible D gene (5 bases). The CDR3 length is 16 residues. Germline V CDR1 and CDR2: ENHRY, SYGVKD. Trimming left V 3 bases short and J 4 bases short, with 18 bases between. The CDR3 protein is CAISDFGERGSTEAFF. The CDR3 DNA reads TGTGCCATCAGTGATTTCGGGGAGAGGGGTAGCACTGAAGCTTTCTTT.

This clonotype was picked up many times. The CDR3 loop reads CASSQGVESNQPQHF. CDR3 bases: TGTGCCAGCAGTCAGGGGGTGGAAAGCAATCAGCCCCAGCATTTT. The chain recombines TRBV28 with TRBJ1-5, with 7 positions matching TRBD1. J lost 1 base, V lost 5 bases, and 5 bases had no gene match. Germline CDR1 reads MDHEN; CDR2 reads SYDVKM. This CDR3 has 15 residues.

This chain joins TRBV30 and TRBJ2-7; D is perhaps TRBD1 (6 bases). The CDR3 is 13 amino acids. V gave up 7 bases and J gave up 3 bases, with 16 bases separating them. Germline V gene lookup returns CDR1 GTSNPN and CDR2 SVGIG (reference sequence). The CDR3 DNA follows: TGTGCCTACCTTTCGACAGGTTACTACGAGCAGTACTTC. This codes for CAYLSTGYYEQYF.

There are a few counts of this clonotype. This rearrangement joins TRBV7-9 to TRBJ1-6; the match to TRBD1 covers 9 bases. CDR1 and CDR2 from the germline V gene are SEHNR and FQNEAQ (reference sequence). CDR3 length equals 14 residues. The V segment lost 3 bases and the J segment 11 bases; nucleotides outside the gene matches: 5. The CDR3 nucleotides read TGTGCCAGCAGCTTGGGACAGGGTCAGGCACCCCTCCACTTT. Its translation: CASSLGQGQAPLHF. Complete variable domain (other parts from reference TRBV7-9 and TRBJ1-6): DTGVSQNPRHKITKRGQNVTFRCDPISEHNRLYWYRQTLGQGPEFLTYFQNEAQLEKSRLLSDRFSAERPKGSFSTLEIQRTEQGDSAMYLCASSLGQGQAPLHFGNGTRLTVT.

The chain employs TRBV4-1 and TRBJ1-5; D gene unclear. CDR3 length: 15 amino acids. Deletions cut 3 bases from V and 2 bases from J, with 11 bases between. Per the germline V gene, CDR1 is MGHRA and CDR2 is YSYEKL. In DNA form, the CDR3 reads TGCGCCAGCAGCCATGAATTGGCAGGCAATCAGCCCCAGCATTTT. Translated: CASSHELAGNQPQHF.